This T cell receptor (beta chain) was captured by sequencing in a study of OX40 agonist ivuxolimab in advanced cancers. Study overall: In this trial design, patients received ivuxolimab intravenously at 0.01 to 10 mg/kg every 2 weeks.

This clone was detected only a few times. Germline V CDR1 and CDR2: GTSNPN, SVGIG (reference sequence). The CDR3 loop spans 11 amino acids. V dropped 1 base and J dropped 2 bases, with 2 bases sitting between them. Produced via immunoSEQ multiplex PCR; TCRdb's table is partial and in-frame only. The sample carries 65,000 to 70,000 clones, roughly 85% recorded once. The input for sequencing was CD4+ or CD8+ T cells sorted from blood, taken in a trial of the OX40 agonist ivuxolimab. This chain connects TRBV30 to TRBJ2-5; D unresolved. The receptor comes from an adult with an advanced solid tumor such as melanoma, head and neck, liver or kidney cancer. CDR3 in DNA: TGTGCCTGGAGTGCACAAGAGACCCAGTACTTC. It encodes CAWSAQETQYF. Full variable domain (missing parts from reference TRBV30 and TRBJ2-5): SQTIHQWPATLVQPVGSPLSLECTVEGTSNPNLYWYRQAAGRGLQLLFYSVGIGQISSEVPQNLSASRPQDRQFILSSKKLLLSDSGFYLCAWSAQETQYFGPGTRLLVL.